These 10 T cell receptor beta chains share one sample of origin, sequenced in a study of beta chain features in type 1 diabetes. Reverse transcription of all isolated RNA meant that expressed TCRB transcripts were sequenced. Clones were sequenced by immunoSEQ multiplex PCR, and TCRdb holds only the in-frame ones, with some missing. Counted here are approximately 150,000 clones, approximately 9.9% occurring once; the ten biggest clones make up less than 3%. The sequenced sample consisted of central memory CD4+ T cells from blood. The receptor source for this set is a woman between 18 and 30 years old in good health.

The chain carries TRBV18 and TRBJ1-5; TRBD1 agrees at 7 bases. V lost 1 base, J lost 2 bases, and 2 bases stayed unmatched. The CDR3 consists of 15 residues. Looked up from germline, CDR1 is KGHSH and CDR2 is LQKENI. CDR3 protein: CASSPQGAGNQPQHF. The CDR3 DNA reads TGTGCCAGCTCACCACAGGGGGCAGGCAATCAGCCCCAGCATTTT. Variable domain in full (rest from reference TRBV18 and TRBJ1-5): NAGVMQNPRHLVRRRGQEARLRCSPMKGHSHVYWYRQLPEEGLKFMVYLQKENIIDESGMPKERFSAEFPKEGPSILRIQQVVRGDSAAYFCASSPQGAGNQPQHFGDGTRLSIL.

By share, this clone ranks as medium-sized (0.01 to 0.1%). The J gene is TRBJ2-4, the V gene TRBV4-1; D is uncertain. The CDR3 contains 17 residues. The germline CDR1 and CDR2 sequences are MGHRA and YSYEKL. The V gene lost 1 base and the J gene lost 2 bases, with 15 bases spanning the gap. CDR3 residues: CASSQVDMGFTKNIQYF. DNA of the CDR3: TGCGCCAGCAGCCAAGTCGATATGGGCTTTACCAAAAACATTCAGTACTTC.

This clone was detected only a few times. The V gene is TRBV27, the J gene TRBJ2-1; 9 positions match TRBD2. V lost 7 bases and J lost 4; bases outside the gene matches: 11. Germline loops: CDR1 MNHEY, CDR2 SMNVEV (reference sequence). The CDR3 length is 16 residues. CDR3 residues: CASNSLTSGYYNEQFF. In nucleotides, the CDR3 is TGTGCCAGCAATTCTTTGACTAGCGGCTATTACAATGAGCAGTTCTTC.

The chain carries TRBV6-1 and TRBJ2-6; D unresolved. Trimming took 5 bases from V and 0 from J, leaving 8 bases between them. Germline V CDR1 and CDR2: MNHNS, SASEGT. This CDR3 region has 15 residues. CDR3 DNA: TGTGCCAGCAGTATACTGAACTCTGGGGCCAACGTCCTGACTTTC. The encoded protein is CASSILNSGANVLTF.

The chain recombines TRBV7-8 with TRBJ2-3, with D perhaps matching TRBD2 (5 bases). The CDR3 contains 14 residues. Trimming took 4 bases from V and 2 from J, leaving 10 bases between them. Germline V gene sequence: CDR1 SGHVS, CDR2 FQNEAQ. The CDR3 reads CASSSERVTDTQYF. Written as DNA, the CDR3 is TGTGCCAGCAGCTCCGAGAGGGTCACAGATACGCAGTATTTT.

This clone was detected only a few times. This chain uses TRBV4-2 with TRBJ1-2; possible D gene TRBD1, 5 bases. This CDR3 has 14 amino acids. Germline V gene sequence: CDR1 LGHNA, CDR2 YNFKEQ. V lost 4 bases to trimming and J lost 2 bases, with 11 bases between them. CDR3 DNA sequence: TGTGCCAGCAGCCGCGCGGGGGACAACTATGGCTACACCTTC. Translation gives CASSRAGDNYGYTF.

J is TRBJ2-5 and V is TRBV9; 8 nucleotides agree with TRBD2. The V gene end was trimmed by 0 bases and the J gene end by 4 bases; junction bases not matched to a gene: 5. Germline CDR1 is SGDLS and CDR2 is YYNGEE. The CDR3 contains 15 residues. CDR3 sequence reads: CASSVARTSLETQYF. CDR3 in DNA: TGTGCCAGCAGCGTAGCTAGGACTAGCTTAGAGACCCAGTACTTC.

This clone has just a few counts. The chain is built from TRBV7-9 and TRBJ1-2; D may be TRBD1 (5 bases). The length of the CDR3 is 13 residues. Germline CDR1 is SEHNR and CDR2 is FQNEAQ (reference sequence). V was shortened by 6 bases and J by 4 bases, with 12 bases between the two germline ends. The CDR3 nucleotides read TGTGCCAGCAGACTTCAGGGAGGCTATGGCTACACCTTC. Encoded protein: CASRLQGGYGYTF.

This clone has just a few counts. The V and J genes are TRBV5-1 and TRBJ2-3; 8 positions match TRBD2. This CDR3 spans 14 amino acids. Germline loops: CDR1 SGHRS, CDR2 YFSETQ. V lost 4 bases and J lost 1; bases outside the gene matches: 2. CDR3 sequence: CASSKAGGTDTQYF. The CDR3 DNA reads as TGCGCCAGCAGCAAAGCGGGGGGCACAGATACGCAGTATTTT.

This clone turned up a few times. The CDR3 bases are TGTGCCAGCCGCGCCACAGGGGGCAATGAGCAGTTCTTC. This encodes CASRATGGNEQFF. The rearrangement links TRBV9 to TRBJ2-1; 8 nucleotides line up with TRBD1. Trimming cost V 7 bases and J 6 bases; bases outside gene matches: 6. Germline V gene sequence: CDR1 SGDLS, CDR2 YYNGEE. CDR3 size: 13 residues.